These 22 T cell receptor beta chains were all obtained from the same sample, sequenced in a study of cytomegalovirus exposure and HLA in healthy donors. Primers included in the PCR were 60 Vbeta and 13 Jbeta primers. Here immunoSEQ multiplex PCR was the method, and the copy in TCRdb shows in-frame clones only, minus some. The sample lists about 190,000 clones; around 67% were seen once. The source material was PBMCs. These receptors were taken from a woman aged 30 to 39 in good health and CMV-seropositive.

The chain combines TRBV27 with TRBJ2-1; 11 bases are a match to TRBD2. The CDR3 spans 16 residues. From germline, CDR1 is MNHEY and CDR2 SMNVEV (reference sequence). J gave up 6 bases and V 5 bases, and 9 bases lay outside the gene matches. The CDR3 region has the DNA TGTGCCAGCAGTCCCCCGCTAGCGGGAGGCATCAATGAGCAGTTCTTC. Protein product: CASSPPLAGGINEQFF.

The genes are TRBV7-2 and TRBJ2-7, with D possibly TRBD1 on 6 matching bases. V was shortened by 3 bases and J by 7 bases, with 13 bases between the two germline ends. Per the germline V gene, CDR1 is SGHTA and CDR2 is FQGNSA. The CDR3 is 13 amino acids. The CDR3 protein is CASSLDDDREQYF. CDR3 nucleotide sequence: TGTGCCAGCAGCTTGGATGATGACAGGGAGCAGTACTTC. The whole variable domain, remainder taken from reference TRBV7-2 and TRBJ2-7, is GAGVSQSPSNKVTEKGKDVELRCDPISGHTALYWYRQSLGQGLEFLIYFQGNSAPDKSGLPSDRFSAERTGGSVSTLTIQRTQQEDSAVYLCASSLDDDREQYFGPGTRLTVT.

The chain employs TRBV5-1 and TRBJ2-5, with D uncertain. Germline V gene sequence: CDR1 SGHRS, CDR2 YFSETQ. The CDR3 length is 11 residues. Trimming removed 4 bases from V and 3 bases from J, with 4 bases in between. The CDR3: CASSIKETQYF. In nucleotides, the CDR3 is TGCGCCAGCAGCATAAAAGAGACCCAGTACTTC.

The chain recombines TRBV19 with TRBJ2-4; the match to TRBD2 covers 13 bases. The CDR3 consists of 16 residues. The V gene end was trimmed by 7 bases and the J gene end by 7 bases; junction bases not matched to a gene: 10. Germline V gene sequence: CDR1 LNHDA, CDR2 SQIVND (reference sequence). This chain's CDR3 is CASTSLLAGGPNIQYF. Written as DNA, the CDR3 is TGTGCCAGTACCTCTTTACTAGCGGGAGGGCCTAACATTCAGTACTTC.

V is TRBV18 and J is TRBJ2-5, with 12 bases identical to TRBD2. CDR1 and CDR2 (germline): KGHSH, LQKENI. The V and J ends lost 0 bases and 5 bases, in that order; junction bases with no gene match: 10. The CDR3 spans 18 residues. The CDR3 DNA sequence: TGTGCCAGCTCACCACCCCTAGCGGGAGGGTTTGCGGTGGAGACCCAGTACTTC. Translating gives CASSPPLAGGFAVETQYF.

This clone was recorded only once. This chain's CDR3 is CASSLMRATGELFF. CDR3 nucleotides: TGTGCCAGCAGTTTAATGAGGGCGACCGGGGAGCTGTTTTTT. The chain couples TRBV27 to TRBJ2-2; tentatively, D is TRBD2 (5 bases). Germline V CDR1 and CDR2: MNHEY, SMNVEV (reference sequence). This CDR3 contains 14 residues. Trimming cost V 2 bases and J 5 bases, with 9 bases left between them.

This clone was seen a few times. This chain joins TRBV2 and TRBJ2-2; D may be TRBD1 (6 bases). Trimming removed 6 bases at V and 6 bases at J, with 14 bases between. The CDR3 spans 14 residues. Germline V gene sequence: CDR1 SNHLY, CDR2 FYNNEI. DNA for the CDR3: TGTGCCAGCAGGCGGACAGTACTGGCCGGGGAGCTGTTTTTT. Its protein is CASRRTVLAGELFF.

The chain uses TRBV19 and TRBJ2-1; 16 bases align to TRBD2. This CDR3 has 16 amino acids. The V and J ends lost 4 bases and 10 bases, in that order; junction bases with no gene match: 7. CDR1 and CDR2 (germline): LNHDA, SQIVND (reference sequence). In DNA form, the CDR3 reads TGTGCCAGTAGTACTCCTCCGGGACTAGCGGGAGGGGAGCAGTTCTTC. It encodes CASSTPPGLAGGEQFF.

The chain is built from TRBV7-8 and TRBJ1-5; 9 bases are a match to TRBD1. Germline CDR1 SGHVS, CDR2 FQNEAQ. Losses at the gene ends were 5 bases for V and 2 bases for J; bases not matched to a gene: 7. The CDR3 contains 16 residues. Written as DNA, the CDR3 is TGTGCCAGCAGCGCGTCACAGGGGGCAGGCAATCAGCCCCAGCATTTT. Its translation: CASSASQGAGNQPQHF.

This clone appeared once. The V gene is TRBV6-5, the J gene TRBJ1-1; no definite D call. Germline values: CDR1 MNHEY, CDR2 SVGAGI. The CDR3 loop spans 13 amino acids. Trimming removed 8 bases at V and 1 base at J, with 11 bases between. The CDR3 reads CASSPNGNTEAFF. CDR3 DNA: TGTGCCAGCTCCCCTAATGGGAACACTGAAGCTTTCTTT.

The chain is built from TRBV28 and TRBJ1-1; no firm D call. The germline V gene encodes CDR1 MDHEN and CDR2 SYDVKM. This CDR3 is built from 15 residues. V was pared by 3 bases and J by 1 base, with 12 bases between. CDR3 protein: CASSFYEEANTEAFF. The CDR3 nucleotides read TGTGCCAGCAGTTTTTACGAGGAAGCGAACACTGAAGCTTTCTTT.

The rearrangement joins TRBV9 to TRBJ2-1, with D tentatively TRBD2 (6 bases). Per germline, CDR1 SGDLS and CDR2 YYNGEE. This CDR3 comprises 15 residues. Trimming stripped 0 bases from V and 7 bases from J, with 14 bases between. The CDR3, as DNA: TGTGCCAGCAGCGTAGGGACTAACGCGGGGAATGAGCAGTTCTTC. It translates to CASSVGTNAGNEQFF.

This chain joins TRBV25-1 and TRBJ1-2; perhaps TRBD1 as D (6 bases). The germline V and J ends were trimmed by 5 bases and 3 bases, with 16 bases remaining between them. The CDR3 sequence is 15 residues long. Germline-derived CDR1 and CDR2 are MGHDK and SYGVNS. The CDR3, as DNA: TGTGCCAGCAGTTCCCCGGGCAGGGGCTACTATGGCTACACCTTC. This gives the protein CASSSPGRGYYGYTF.

This chain uses TRBV28 with TRBJ1-2; 7 bases are a match to TRBD1. This CDR3 is 16 amino acids long. Trimming at V came to 6 bases and at J to 3 bases, leaving 13 bases not matched to a gene. Per germline, CDR1 MDHEN and CDR2 SYDVKM. The CDR3 DNA follows: TGTGCCAGCAGACCTTGGGGACAGCTGCCCGACTATGGCTACACCTTC. Translated, it gives CASRPWGQLPDYGYTF.

The genes are TRBV28 and TRBJ1-2, with no clear D. This CDR3 spans 14 amino acids. V was pared by 2 bases and J by 4 bases, with 11 bases between. CDR1 and CDR2 from the germline V gene are MDHEN and SYDVKM. The CDR3 spells CASSLEGTSYGYTF. CDR3 sequence (DNA): TGTGCCAGCAGTTTAGAGGGAACTAGCTATGGCTACACCTTC.

This chain uses TRBV6-1 with TRBJ2-4; 7 bases map to TRBD2. V trimming: 2 bases; J trimming: 7 bases; junction bases outside the gene matches: 5. The CDR3 runs 14 residues. Germline V gene lookup returns CDR1 MNHNS and CDR2 SASEGT. The CDR3 region is CASSEYGGSNIQYF. In DNA, the CDR3 is TGTGCCAGCAGTGAATACGGCGGGAGTAACATTCAGTACTTC.

The chain recombines TRBV5-4 with TRBJ2-7; 11 bases are a match to TRBD2. The length of the CDR3 is 15 residues. V shed 4 bases and J 3 bases; nucleotides not matched to a gene: 6. Germline CDR1 and CDR2: SGHNT and YYREEE (reference sequence). CDR3 in amino acids: CASSRPGLADYEQYF. The CDR3 nucleotides read TGTGCCAGCAGCCGGCCGGGACTAGCGGACTACGAGCAGTACTTC.

The gene calls are TRBV27 and TRBJ2-1; TRBD2 matches at 10 bases. CDR1 and CDR2 (germline): MNHEY, SMNVEV (reference sequence). Unmatched junction bases numbered 7, after V lost 2 bases and J lost 6 bases. The CDR3 consists of 16 residues. For the CDR3, the DNA is TGTGCCAGCAGTTTAGATAGCGGGAGGAGCACCAATGAGCAGTTCTTC. Protein sequence: CASSLDSGRSTNEQFF.

The chain is built from TRBV28 and TRBJ1-1; 7 nucleotides agree with TRBD1. V lost 11 bases and J lost 6; bases outside the gene matches: 3. In germline, CDR1 is MDHEN, CDR2 SYDVKM. The CDR3 is made up of 10 amino acids. The CDR3 bases are TGTGCCTTGGGACAGCCTGAAGCTTTCTTT. As protein: CALGQPEAFF.

This chain uses TRBV4-1 with TRBJ1-1, with unresolved D. V gave up 5 bases and J gave up 4 bases, with 11 bases separating them. Per germline, CDR1 MGHRA and CDR2 YSYEKL. The CDR3 is made up of 13 amino acids. CDR3 residues: CASSVGGFTEAFF. DNA for the CDR3: TGCGCCAGCAGCGTCGGAGGGTTCACTGAAGCTTTCTTT.

V usage is TRBV19 and J usage is TRBJ2-7, with 12 bases that match TRBD2. The CDR3 length is 18 residues. V was pared by 3 bases and J by 2 bases, with 11 bases of the junction left unmatched. Germline assignment: CDR1 LNHDA and CDR2 SQIVND (reference sequence). Here the CDR3 DNA reads TGTGCCAGTAGTATGGCGCGACTAGCGGGAGCCTTTACCTACGAGCAGTACTTC. It specifies CASSMARLAGAFTYEQYF.

With respect to this clone: Other DNA sequences in this sample translate to the same CDR3. This chain joins TRBV15 and TRBJ1-5; D ambiguous. Germline lookup yields CDR1 LNHNV and CDR2 YYDKDF (reference sequence). The CDR3 extends over 17 amino acids. Trimming removed 2 bases from V and 4 bases from J, with 18 bases in between. CDR3 region: CATSRSTGLGRNQPQHF. The CDR3 DNA follows: TGTGCCACCAGCAGATCGACGGGGTTAGGAAGAAATCAGCCCCAGCATTTT.